This is a list of T cell receptor beta chains from one sample in a study of blood T cells in healthy people across ages. TCRdb passed the 5' RACE reads through MiXCR, listing each CDR3 protein once. The sample holds 850,000 to 950,000 distinct CDR3 sequences, under 30% seen once. The specimen was blood. These receptor sequences come from an elderly woman in good health. Each CDR3 is given with its conserved first and last residue. The D gene is left open where the match is weak. Size is stated for part of the rows, as once, few or many counts, or as a class when the clone is expanded.

J gene	D gene	clone size	V gene	CDR3 DNA	CDR3 protein
TRBJ1-2	.	once	TRBV5-5	TGTGCCAGCAGCTTGGACCCGGACAACTATGGCTACACCTTC	CASSLDPDNYGYTF
TRBJ2-1	TRBD1	few	TRBV29-1	TGCAGCGTTCAACAGGGGGCGTGGAATGAGCAGTTCTTC	CSVQQGAWNEQFF
TRBJ2-7	.	.	TRBV20-1	TGCAGTGGCCAGTCCCTGGACACAAACTCGTACGAGCAGTACTTC	CSGQSLDTNSYEQYF
TRBJ2-7	.	many	TRBV27	TGTGCCAGCAGTTTAAAGGGCGTAGGGACCTACGAGCAGTACTTC	CASSLKGVGTYEQYF
TRBJ2-7	TRBD2	many	TRBV5-4	TGTGCCAGCAGCTTGGGAGGCGGGGCGGGGGAGTACGAGCAGTACTTC	CASSLGGGAGEYEQYF
TRBJ2-5	.	once	TRBV6-5	TGTGCCAGCAGTTATCAGACCGGGACTCTAAAGACCCAGTACTTC	CASSYQTGTLKTQYF
TRBJ1-6	.	many	TRBV5-1	TGCGCCAGCAGCTTGGGAGGAATTAATTCACCCCTCCACTTT	CASSLGGINSPLHF
TRBJ2-7	.	few	TRBV28	TGTGCCAGCAGTTTTGGGGGGAGCTCCTACGGGCAGTACTTC	CASSFGGSSYGQYF
TRBJ2-6	.	many	TRBV5-5	TGTGCCAGCAGCTTGGCCAGCTCTGGGGCCAACGTCCTGACTTTC	CASSLASSGANVLTF
TRBJ2-6	.	many	TRBV5-6	TGTGCCAGCAGCTTGATCGGTTCGGGACGAAGCTCTGGGGCCAACGTCCTGACTTTC	CASSLIGSGRSSGANVLTF
TRBJ1-3	.	once	TRBV20-1	TGCAGTGCTAGTGCAGGTGGCTTTGGAAACACCATATATTTT	CSASAGGFGNTIYF
TRBJ2-7	.	many	TRBV15	TGTGCCACCAGCTCCTCCACGGCGGGCAACTACGAGCAGTACTTC	CATSSSTAGNYEQYF
TRBJ2-5	TRBD2	.	TRBV10-2	TGCGCCAGCAGGACTAGCGGGGGGGCCGCTTTCTACGTGCAGTACTTC	CASRTSGGAAFYVQYF
TRBJ2-1	TRBD1	.	TRBV7-6	TGTGCCAGCAGCCGGGGACAGGGTAGAAGGAATGAGCAGTTCTTC	CASSRGQGRRNEQFF
TRBJ2-7	TRBD1	many	TRBV5-1	TGCGCCAGCAGCAAAACCGGGACAGGGGGCCACGAGCAGTACTTC	CASSKTGTGGHEQYF
TRBJ2-5	TRBD2	.	TRBV20-1	TGCAGTGCAGCTAGCGGGGGTGACCAAGAGACCCAGTACTTC	CSAASGGDQETQYF
TRBJ1-5	TRBD1	few	TRBV7-9	TGTGCCAGCTCGGCGACAGGGCCAAATCAGCCCCAGCATTTT	CASSATGPNQPQHF
TRBJ2-7	.	.	TRBV7-2	TGTGCCAGCAGCTTGGCGGAAGTGAGGTACGAGCAGTACTTC	CASSLAEVRYEQYF
TRBJ2-5	.	.	TRBV5-1	TGCGCCAGCAGCTTGACGGGGGGCCGGGTGGAGACCCAGTACTTC	CASSLTGGRVETQYF
TRBJ1-2	.	.	TRBV9	TGTGCCAGCAGCGTAACGGAGGGCGGCTACACCTTC	CASSVTEGGYTF
TRBJ1-2	TRBD1	.	TRBV10-3	TGTGCCATCAGGGGACAGGGCGGATCCTATGGCTACACCTTC	CAIRGQGGSYGYTF
TRBJ1-1	.	many	TRBV7-9	TGTGCCAGCAGCCCAGGGGTCGCTCGGAACACTGAAGCTTTCTTT	CASSPGVARNTEAFF
TRBJ2-4	TRBD1	.	TRBV18	TGTGCCAGCTCACCTAGGGGGACAGGGATCAACATTCAGTACTTC	CASSPRGTGINIQYF
TRBJ2-7	.	.	TRBV12-3/TRBV12-4	TGTGCCAGCAGTTTAGTAAACAGGCGAACCTACGAGCAGTACTTC	CASSLVNRRTYEQYF
TRBJ2-7	.	many	TRBV9	TGTGCCAGCAGCGTAGACGGGGGAAACGAGCAGTACTTC	CASSVDGGNEQYF
TRBJ2-7	.	.	TRBV11-2	TGTGCCAGCAGCTTAGACGGGGACACGGCCTACGAGCAGTACTTC	CASSLDGDTAYEQYF
TRBJ2-4	.	many	TRBV7-2	TGTGCCAGCAGCTTAGTTGGACAGGCGGGGATTCAGTACTTC	CASSLVGQAGIQYF
TRBJ1-5	.	.	TRBV28	TGTGCCAGCAGTCCGGGCCCTTCCGGGGGGCATCAGCCCCAGCATTTT	CASSPGPSGGHQPQHF
TRBJ2-1	.	many	TRBV7-9	TGTGCCAGCAGTATACTGAGCCAGGGGTCCTACAATGAGCAGTTCTTC	CASSILSQGSYNEQFF
TRBJ2-3	.	many	TRBV7-9	TGTGCCAGCACCCAAATCACAGATACGCAGTATTTT	CASTQITDTQYF
TRBJ2-3	TRBD1	.	TRBV6-6	TGTGCCAGCAGCCCAGGGACAGAGGGAAATACGCAGTATTTT	CASSPGTEGNTQYF
TRBJ2-5	.	many	TRBV10-3	TGTGCCATCAGTGAGCCCGGGAATTTTGAGACCCAGTACTTC	CAISEPGNFETQYF
TRBJ1-1	.	.	TRBV7-2	TGTGCCAGCAGCTTAGGGGTGGTCAGTGAAGCTTTCTTT	CASSLGVVSEAFF
TRBJ2-1	TRBD2	few	TRBV6-2/TRBV6-3	TGTGCCAGCAGCCCCCGGGGAGCGGGGGGCTACAATGAGCAGTTCTTC	CASSPRGAGGYNEQFF
TRBJ2-5	TRBD1	many	TRBV12-3/TRBV12-4	TGTGCCAGCAGCATCTACAGGGGGTCCCAAGAGACCCAGTACTTC	CASSIYRGSQETQYF
TRBJ2-3	.	many	TRBV3-1	TGTGCCAGCAGCCAAGCAGGGGGGGCTCAAGATACGCAGTATTTT	CASSQAGGAQDTQYF
TRBJ1-2	TRBD1	many	TRBV10-3	TGTGCCATCAGTGAGTTTACCGGGACAGGGACCGTCTATGGCTACACCTTC	CAISEFTGTGTVYGYTF
TRBJ2-1	TRBD1	few	TRBV18	TGTGCCAGCTCACCAAGGACAGGCGTTGATTTGGGTGAGCAGTTCTTC	CASSPRTGVDLGEQFF
TRBJ2-3	TRBD2	many	TRBV10-1	TGCGCCAGCAGTGATCGGCGCACTAGCGGGGGGAACACAGATACGCAGTATTTT	CASSDRRTSGGNTDTQYF
TRBJ1-2	TRBD1	few	TRBV6-2/TRBV6-3	TGTGCCAGCGGATGGACAGGGGCGTACGGCTACACCTTC	CASGWTGAYGYTF
TRBJ2-7	.	many	TRBV6-5	TGTGCCAGCAGGAGGACAGCAAGCTACGAGCAGTACTTC	CASRRTASYEQYF
TRBJ2-7	TRBD1	.	TRBV7-2	TGTGCCAGCAGCTCCGGGTTTGGACAGGGGGCGGGCGAGCAGTACTTC	CASSSGFGQGAGEQYF
TRBJ2-7	.	many	TRBV12-3/TRBV12-4	TGTGCCAGCAAGGGGGTTGTCTACGAGCAGTACTTC	CASKGVVYEQYF
TRBJ2-1	.	many	TRBV14	TGTGCCAGCAGCCAGTTCAAGGATGAGCAGTTCTTC	CASSQFKDEQFF
TRBJ2-7	.	many	TRBV5-1	TGCGCCAGCAGCTTGGGCCCTTTAGGCGGGTCCTACGAGCAGTACTTC	CASSLGPLGGSYEQYF
TRBJ2-7	.	.	TRBV10-3	TGTGCCATCAGGGACACCGACTACGAGCAGTACTTC	CAIRDTDYEQYF
TRBJ1-4	TRBD1	many	TRBV12-3/TRBV12-4	TGTGCCAGCAGTAGACAGGGCGCCGAAAAACTGTTTTTT	CASSRQGAEKLFF
TRBJ1-2	.	many	TRBV7-9	TGTGCCAGCAGCTTCGGCGGGGATGGCTACACCTTC	CASSFGGDGYTF
TRBJ2-5	TRBD1	many	TRBV6-5	TGTGCCAGCAGTCCACTATACAGGGGGCGCGAAAAGACCCAGTACTTC	CASSPLYRGREKTQYF
TRBJ2-3	TRBD2	few	TRBV27	TGTGCCAGCAGTATCCCCTCGGGACTAGCGGAGGGTACGCAGTATTTT	CASSIPSGLAEGTQYF
TRBJ2-3	.	.	TRBV20-1	TGCAGTGCAGTTAACACAGATACGCAGTATTTT	CSAVNTDTQYF
TRBJ1-1	TRBD1	few	TRBV7-2	TGTGCCAGCAGCTTAGGGATACGGCGGACAGGGGGAAGGAACACTGAAGCTTTCTTT	CASSLGIRRTGGRNTEAFF
TRBJ2-1	TRBD1	many	TRBV24-1	TGTGCCACCAGTGATCCGTCTGGACAGGGGAGCTCCTACAATGAGCAGTTCTTC	CATSDPSGQGSSYNEQFF
TRBJ1-5	.	few	TRBV12-3/TRBV12-4	TGTGCCAGCAGTAACAGGGTGAGCAATCAGCCCCAGCATTTT	CASSNRVSNQPQHF
TRBJ1-2	.	.	TRBV7-2	TGTGCCAGCAGCTTGATGGGGATTAACTATGGCTACACCTTC	CASSLMGINYGYTF
TRBJ2-3	.	many	TRBV7-2	TGTGCCAGCAGCTGGGGGACTTTGGCTAGCACAGATACGCAGTATTTT	CASSWGTLASTDTQYF